This T cell receptor beta chain was profiled in a study of shared clonotypes between healthy human individuals. Overall study findings and caveats: The study generally estimated greater richness for naive than memory subsets.

Trimming removed 0 bases at V and 2 bases at J, with 5 bases between. The CDR3 runs 13 residues. CDR1 is SGDLS and CDR2 is YYNGEE in the germline V gene. Concerning this clone: The antigen is unknown. This same CDR3 is encoded by further DNA sequences in the sample.

The data were produced by immunoSEQ multiplex PCR, yet TCRdb's version contains in-frame clones alone and is incomplete. The sample includes just over 2,000,000 clones, roughly 96% seen only once; the top ten take under 0.15%. The material sequenced was naive CD4+ T cells sorted from blood. Stated subset: CD45RA+ positively selected. This chain uses TRBV9 with TRBJ2-5; D uncertain. This sequence originates from a young man in good health. The CDR3: CASSVGPQETQYF. Written as DNA, the CDR3 is TGTGCCAGCAGCGTAGGCCCACAAGAGACCCAGTACTTC.